A single sample is the source of the 14 T cell receptor beta chains below, sequenced in a study of blood T cell repertoires in COVID-19 (dated by TCRdb to 2018 to 2021). The library was made by the immunoSEQ multiplex PCR assay. This is the immuneACCESS table as TCRdb keeps it, with only in-frame sequences that have V and J called. A part of the clones is gone; compared with another copy, unresolved V genes explain less than half, and the rest is unexplained. Across this sample there are 330,000 or so clones, with 80% to 90% seen only once. The ten biggest clones cover about 1.9% of the sample. Input material: PBMCs or T cells enriched from blood (not recorded which). The receptors here all came from a middle-aged man in a cohort exposed to, infected with or recovered from COVID-19 (not recorded which).

The gene calls are TRBV5-1 and TRBJ2-5; D may be TRBD1 (7 bases). In germline, CDR1 is SGHRS, CDR2 YFSETQ. V gave up 0 bases and J gave up 2 bases, with 14 bases separating them. This CDR3 has 16 amino acids. As DNA, the CDR3 is TGCGCCAGCAGCTTGGCCACTTCAGGGGGGCAAGAGACCCAGTACTTC. Protein: CASSLATSGGQETQYF.

V is TRBV27 and J is TRBJ2-7, with 8 bases aligning to TRBD2. CDR1 and CDR2 from the germline V gene are MNHEY and SMNVEV (reference sequence). The CDR3 is 17 amino acids. Trimming removed 5 bases from V and 0 bases from J; junction bases left unmatched: 12. CDR3 region: CASSPAGRGSSSYEQYF. The CDR3 bases are TGTGCCAGCAGTCCAGCCGGGAGGGGCAGTAGCTCCTACGAGCAGTACTTC.

In this sample, this clone turned up a few times. The chain is built from TRBV7-9 and TRBJ2-7; 7 bases match TRBD1. The V and J ends lost 1 base and 4 bases, in that order; junction bases with no gene match: 10. The CDR3 is 16 residues long. Germline assignment: CDR1 SEHNR and CDR2 FQNEAQ (reference sequence). The CDR3 spells CASSLVEETGSYEQYF. For the CDR3, the DNA is TGTGCCAGCAGCTTAGTAGAAGAGACAGGGTCATACGAGCAGTACTTC.

The CDR3 nucleotides read TGTGCCAGCAGCCCGAGCGGCTATAATTCACCCCTCCACTTT. This encodes CASSPSGYNSPLHF. V and J are TRBV13 and TRBJ1-6; no firm D call. CDR3 length: 14 residues. Trimming pared 5 bases from V and 3 bases from J, leaving 8 bases between. Germline V gives CDR1 PRHDT, CDR2 FYEKMQ (reference sequence).

The chain employs TRBV20-1 and TRBJ2-5, with 11 bases that match TRBD2. CDR1 and CDR2 (germline): DFQATT, SNEGSKA (reference sequence). The CDR3 extends over 14 amino acids. Losses at the gene ends were 3 bases for V and 4 bases for J; bases not matched to a gene: 4. The CDR3 is CSASGSGRAETQYF. In DNA form, the CDR3 reads TGCAGTGCTAGTGGTAGCGGGAGGGCAGAGACCCAGTACTTC.

The V call is TRBV6-1, the J call TRBJ2-7; no firm D call. CDR3 length: 13 residues. Germline V lookup: CDR1 MNHNS, CDR2 SASEGT. V gave up 1 base and J gave up 3 bases, with 7 bases separating them. The CDR3 DNA sequence: TGTGCCAGCAGTGAAGGTCCCCTCTACGAGCAGTACTTC. Translation gives CASSEGPLYEQYF.

Comment on this clone: The identical CDR3 is also encoded by other nucleotide sequences in the sample. The chain recombines TRBV11-2 with TRBJ1-3; 7 nucleotides agree with TRBD1. Germline lookup yields CDR1 SGHAT and CDR2 FQNNGV. V lost 5 bases and J lost 4; bases outside the gene matches: 5. The CDR3 runs 14 residues. As DNA, the CDR3 is TGTGCCAGCAGCCCCGGGACAGCCGGAAACACCATATATTTT. Amino acids: CASSPGTAGNTIYF.

The chain combines TRBV12-5 with TRBJ1-1, with D unresolved. V lost 2 bases to trimming and J lost 3 bases, with 7 bases between them. The CDR3 is 13 amino acids. Germline lookup yields CDR1 LGHNT and CDR2 FRNRAP. CDR3 DNA sequence: TGTGCTAGTGGTTTGACGAGGGACACTGAAGCTTTCTTT. Residues: CASGLTRDTEAFF.

The chain uses TRBV6-4 and TRBJ2-3; 9 bases match TRBD2. The CDR3 runs 16 residues. Trimming removed 4 bases from V and 0 bases from J; junction bases left unmatched: 5. CDR1 and CDR2 (germline): MRHNA, SNTAGT. Here the CDR3 DNA reads TGTGCCAGCAGTGTCCGACTAGCGGCTAGCACAGATACGCAGTATTTT. Translating it yields CASSVRLAASTDTQYF.

CDR3 sequence: CASSPGLANNEQFF. DNA of the CDR3: TGTGCCAGCAGCCCGGGACTAGCGAACAATGAGCAGTTCTTC. V usage is TRBV11-2 and J usage is TRBJ2-1, with TRBD2 matching over 10 bases. V lost 5 bases and J lost 5; bases outside the gene matches: 3. The CDR3 runs to 14 residues. From germline, CDR1 is SGHAT and CDR2 FQNNGV.

This clone was seen once. V is TRBV6-1 and J is TRBJ2-3, with D perhaps matching TRBD2 (6 bases). Germline values: CDR1 MNHNS, CDR2 SASEGT. V lost 2 bases and J 2 bases, leaving 14 bases between the germline ends. The CDR3 spans 16 residues. The CDR3 region is CASSELVGGATDTQYF. CDR3 nucleotides: TGTGCCAGCAGTGAACTGGTGGGGGGAGCCACAGATACGCAGTATTTT.

The V gene is TRBV10-3, the J gene TRBJ2-5; 15 nucleotides line up with TRBD2. This CDR3 contains 16 residues. Germline loops: CDR1 ENHRY, CDR2 SYGVKD. V was pared by 6 bases and J by 2 bases, with 4 bases of the junction left unmatched. CDR3: CAISRTSGGEQETQYF. The CDR3 DNA reads as TGTGCCATCAGCCGGACTAGCGGGGGGGAACAAGAGACCCAGTACTTC.

The chain uses TRBV19 and TRBJ2-7; no firm D call. The germline CDR1 and CDR2 sequences are LNHDA and SQIVND (reference sequence). V was cut by 0 bases and J by 10 bases, with 13 bases left in between. CDR3 size: 13 residues. The CDR3 region has the DNA TGTGCCAGTAGTATAGATAGGCGGAACCCCCAGTACTTC. It translates to CASSIDRRNPQYF.

The chain combines TRBV11-3 with TRBJ1-3; D not certain. In germline, CDR1 is SGHNT, CDR2 YENEEA. Trimming removed 0 bases at V and 3 bases at J, with 3 bases between. The CDR3 totals 13 residues. DNA of the CDR3: TGTGCCAGCAGCTTAGACCGTGGAAACACCATATATTTT. Translated, it gives CASSLDRGNTIYF.